This T cell receptor (beta chain) came from a study of T-cell memory formation after mild COVID-19. For the study at large: Clusters were largely donor specific.

Study conclusions and caveats: Contracting clones from day 15 to 85 had balanced CD4/CD8; later expanders favoured CD4+. Contracting clones localized mainly to CM and EM when CD4+ and mainly to EMRA when CD8+.

This clonotype turned up a few times. No antigen is known for it. The germline V and J ends were trimmed by 6 bases and 6 bases, with 11 bases remaining between them. This CDR3 is 12 amino acids long. Barcoded TCR alpha and TCR beta cDNA libraries with UMIs came from 5'RACE using constant-segment primers. A single record per CDR3 protein comes from TCRdb applying MiXCR to the 5' RACE reads. The sample yields roughly 220,000 distinct CDR3 sequences, roughly 10% seen once. This clonotype was sampled from a man between 18 and 35 years old who had mild COVID-19 (a few samples of this study predate the infection). Cell type and time point are not known. V gene TRBV12-3 or TRBV12-4 combines with J gene TRBJ1-1; D remains ambiguous. The sequencing input was PBMCs or a T cell subset sorted from them (not recorded which). The CDR3 coding sequence is TGTGCCAGCAGCCGTAGGGTCGCTGAAGCTTTCTTT. Encoded protein: CASSRRVAEAFF.